What follows describes a single TCR beta chain. These data are taken from a study of OX40 agonist ivuxolimab in advanced cancers. The CDR3 runs to 15 residues. Looked up from germline, CDR1 is SGHVS and CDR2 is FQNEAQ. V dropped 1 base and J dropped 4; count of bases not matched to a gene: 3. The assay was immunoSEQ multiplex PCR, and TCRdb's table has in-frame clones only and misses some. The sample lists around 80,000 clones, just over 85% seen once, with approximately 0.71% in the top ten. The V and J genes are TRBV7-8 and TRBJ2-1, with TRBD1 matching over 8 bases. Material: CD4+ or CD8+ T cells sorted from blood, obtained in a trial of the OX40 agonist ivuxolimab. This sequence was found in an adult with an advanced solid tumor such as melanoma, head and neck, liver or kidney cancer. CDR3 DNA sequence: TGTGCCAGCAGCTTAGGGACAGGGAATTACAATGAGCAGTTCTTC. Protein: CASSLGTGNYNEQFF.